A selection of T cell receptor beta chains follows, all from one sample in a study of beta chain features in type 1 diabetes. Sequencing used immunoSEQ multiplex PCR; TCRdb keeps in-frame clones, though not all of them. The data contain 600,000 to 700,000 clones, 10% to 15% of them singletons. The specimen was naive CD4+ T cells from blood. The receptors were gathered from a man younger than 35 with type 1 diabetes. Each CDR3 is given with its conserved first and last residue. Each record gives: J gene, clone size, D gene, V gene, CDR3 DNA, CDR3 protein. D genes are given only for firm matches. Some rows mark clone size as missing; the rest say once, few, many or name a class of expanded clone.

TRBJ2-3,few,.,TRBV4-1,TGCGCCAGCAGCCAAGGGGGGACCCCTAGCACAGATACGCAGTATTTT,CASSQGGTPSTDTQYF
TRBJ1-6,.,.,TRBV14,TGTGCCAGCAGCCAAGATAAAGGGGCCAAGGGTTCACCCCTCCACTTT,CASSQDKGAKGSPLHF
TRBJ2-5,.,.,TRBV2,TGTGCCAGCAGTGGGGACGGCCAAGAGACCCAGTACTTC,CASSGDGQETQYF
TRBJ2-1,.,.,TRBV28,TGTGCCAGCAGTTTGGGCGGGGTCGGGGAGCAGTTCTTC,CASSLGGVGEQFF
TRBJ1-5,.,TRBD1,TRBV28,TGTGCCAGCATCCTCGGGACAGGGGGTTCTCAGCCCCAGCATTTT,CASILGTGGSQPQHF
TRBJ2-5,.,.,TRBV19,TGTGCCAGTAGTACAGGAAGACCAGAGACCCAGTACTTC,CASSTGRPETQYF
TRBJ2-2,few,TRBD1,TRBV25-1,TGTGCCAGCACCTGGGACAGGGACACCGGGGAGCTGTTTTTT,CASTWDRDTGELFF
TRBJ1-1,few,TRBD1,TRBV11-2,TGTGCCAGCAGCCCCCGGGACAGACAAATTCCTGAAGCTTTCTTT,CASSPRDRQIPEAFF
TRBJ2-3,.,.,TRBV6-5,TGTGCCAGCAGTTACGACCCCACAGATACGCAGTATTTT,CASSYDPTDTQYF
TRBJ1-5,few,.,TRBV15,TGTGCCACCAGCAGAGGAGCGGGGGGGTCCCAGCATTTT,CATSRGAGGSQHF
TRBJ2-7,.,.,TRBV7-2,TGTGCCAGCAGCATAAACTGGGGTTTGGAGCAGTACTTC,CASSINWGLEQYF
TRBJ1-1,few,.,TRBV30,TGTGCCTGGGGGAAAAGGGGAATAGCGGGCACTGAAGCTTTCTTT,CAWGKRGIAGTEAFF
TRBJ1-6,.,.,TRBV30,TGTGCCTGGAGTGAAGGAGGGTCACCCCTCCACTTT,CAWSEGGSPLHF
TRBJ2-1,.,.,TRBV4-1,TGCGCCAGCAGCCAAGACAGGGGATCCTACAATGAGCAGTTCTTC,CASSQDRGSYNEQFF
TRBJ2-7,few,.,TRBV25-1,TGTGCCACCGGTGGGCTGGCGTTCCCCTACGAGCAGTACTTC,CATGGLAFPYEQYF
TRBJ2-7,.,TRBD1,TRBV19,TGTGCCAGTAGTATTATACCGGGACAGGGAGTCTACGAGCAGTACTTC,CASSIIPGQGVYEQYF
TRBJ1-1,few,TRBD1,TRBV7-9,TGTGCCAGCAGCTCCCCGGACAGGGTTACTGAAGCTTTCTTT,CASSSPDRVTEAFF
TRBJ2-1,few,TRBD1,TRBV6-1,TGTGCCAGCAGTGGTTCCCCTGGACAGGGCGCAGGGGGTGAGCAGTTCTTC,CASSGSPGQGAGGEQFF
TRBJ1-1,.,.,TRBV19,TGTGCCAGTACCTGGCAGAACGAAGCTTTCTTT,CASTWQNEAFF
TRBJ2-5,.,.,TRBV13,TGTGCCAGCAGCTTGGAACTTATTGAGACCCAGTACTTC,CASSLELIETQYF
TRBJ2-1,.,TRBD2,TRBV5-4,TGTGCCAGCAGCTTAACCCTAGCGGGGGGAGGCGATGAGCAGTTCTTC,CASSLTLAGGGDEQFF
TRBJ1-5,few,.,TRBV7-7,TGTGCCAGCAGCGCAGGGATTAATCAGCCCCAGCATTTT,CASSAGINQPQHF
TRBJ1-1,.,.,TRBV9,TGTGCCAGCAGCGTCACAGTCTCTCCTGAAGCTTTCTTT,CASSVTVSPEAFF
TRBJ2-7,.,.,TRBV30,TGTGCCTGGAGTGTTCCCCGGGTCGAGCAGTACTTC,CAWSVPRVEQYF
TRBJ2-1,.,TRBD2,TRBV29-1,TGCAGCGTTGCTCCGGGGGGGCCTTCCTACAATGAGCAGTTCTTC,CSVAPGGPSYNEQFF
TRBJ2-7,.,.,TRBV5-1,TGCGCCAGCAGCTTGGTCCAGGCCTCCGAGCAGTACTTC,CASSLVQASEQYF
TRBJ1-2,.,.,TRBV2,TGTGCCAGCAGTGGAGGGTCCTATGGCTACACCTTC,CASSGGSYGYTF
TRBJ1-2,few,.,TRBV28,TGTGCCAGCAGTTTACGATCATTTGGCTACACCTTC,CASSLRSFGYTF
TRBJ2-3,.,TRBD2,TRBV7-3,TGTGCCAGCAGCCCCTTAGCGGGGAGGATCCAAGATACGCAGTATTTT,CASSPLAGRIQDTQYF
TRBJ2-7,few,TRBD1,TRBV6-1,TGTGCCAGCAGAGATCAGGGGGCCGGGCCCTACGAGCAGTACTTC,CASRDQGAGPYEQYF
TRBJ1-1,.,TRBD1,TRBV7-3,TGTGCCAGCAGCCCGGACAGGGGAGAAGCTTTCTTT,CASSPDRGEAFF
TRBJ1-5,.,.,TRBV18,TGTGCCAGCTCACTACAGGGACGGGGGGCTGGTCAGCCCCAGCATTTT,CASSLQGRGAGQPQHF
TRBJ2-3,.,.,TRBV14,TGTGCCAGCAGCCCCGGGATCTATGAGGGGGATACGCAGTATTTT,CASSPGIYEGDTQYF
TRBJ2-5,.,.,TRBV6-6,TGTGCCAGCAGTTCCCCAGGGGAGACCCAGTACTTC,CASSSPGETQYF
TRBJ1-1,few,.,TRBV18,TGTGCCAGCTCACCGGGGCTAAACACTGAAGCTTTCTTT,CASSPGLNTEAFF